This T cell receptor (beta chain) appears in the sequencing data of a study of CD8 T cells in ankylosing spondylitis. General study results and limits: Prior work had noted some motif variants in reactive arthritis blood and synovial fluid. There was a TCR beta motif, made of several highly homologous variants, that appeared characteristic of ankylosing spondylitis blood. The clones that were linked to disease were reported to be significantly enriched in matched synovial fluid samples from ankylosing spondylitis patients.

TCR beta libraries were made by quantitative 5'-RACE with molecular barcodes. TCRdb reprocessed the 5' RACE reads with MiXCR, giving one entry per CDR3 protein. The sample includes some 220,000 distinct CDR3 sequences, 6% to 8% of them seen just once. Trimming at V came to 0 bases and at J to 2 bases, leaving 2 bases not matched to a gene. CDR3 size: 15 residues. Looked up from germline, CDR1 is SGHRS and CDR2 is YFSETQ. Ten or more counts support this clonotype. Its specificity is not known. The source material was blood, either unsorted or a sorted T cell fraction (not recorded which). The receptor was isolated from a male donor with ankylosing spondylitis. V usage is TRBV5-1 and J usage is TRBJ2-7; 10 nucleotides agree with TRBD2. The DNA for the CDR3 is TGCGCCAGCAGCTTGGCTAGCGGGGGAACCTACGAGCAGTACTTC. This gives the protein CASSLASGGTYEQYF. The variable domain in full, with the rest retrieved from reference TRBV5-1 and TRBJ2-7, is KAGVTQTPRYLIKTRGQQVTLSCSPISGHRSVSWYQQTPGQGLQFLFEYFSETQRNKGNFPGRFSGRQFSNSRSEMNVSTLELGDSALYLCASSLASGGTYEQYFGPGTRLTVT.